A selection of T cell receptor beta chains follows, all from one sample in a study of chemoradiotherapy in HPV16-positive cancers. Measured with immunoSEQ multiplex PCR; TCRdb has only the in-frame clones, and not every one. The table has 65,000 to 80,000 clones, roughly 86% seen once. The sample in question was blood, obtained from a patient who underwent chemoradiotherapy. The origin of the receptors is a human donor with HPV-associated anogenital cancer. The CDR3 runs from the conserved cysteine through the conserved F or W. The D gene is left open where the match is weak. Expanded clones are given a class, and other clones once, few, many or no size at all.

v_gene	j_gene	d_gene	abundance	CDR3aa	CDR3nt
TRBV7-9	TRBJ2-3	-	-	CASSFGLTDTQYF	TGTGCCAGCAGCTTCGGCCTCACAGATACGCAGTATTTT
TRBV14	TRBJ2-7	-	-	CASSPRDSYEQYF	TGTGCCAGCAGCCCCCGAGATTCCTACGAGCAGTACTTC
TRBV9	TRBJ2-1	-	-	CASSEGVNEQFF	TGTGCCAGCAGCGAGGGGGTCAATGAGCAGTTCTTC
TRBV21-1	TRBJ1-2	-	-	CASSKRAGALLSDGYTF	TGTGCCAGCAGCAAACGGGCAGGCGCATTATTAAGCGATGGCTACACCTTC
TRBV23-1	TRBJ1-1	-	-	CASSQWFHGAEAFF	TGCGCCAGCAGTCAATGGTTCCACGGAGCTGAAGCTTTCTTT
TRBV19	TRBJ1-2	-	-	CASSNRWAVDGYTF	TGTGCCAGTAGTAATAGGTGGGCAGTGGATGGCTACACCTTC
TRBV2	TRBJ2-1	TRBD2	-	CASSERLAGGSGRWEQFF	TGTGCCAGCAGTGAGCGGCTAGCGGGGGGTTCCGGGAGGTGGGAGCAGTTCTTC
TRBV14	TRBJ1-2	-	-	CASSQGTGRSYTF	TGTGCCAGCAGCCAAGGCACAGGGAGAAGCTACACCTTC
TRBV18	TRBJ2-2	-	-	CASSPSGTGELFF	TGTGCCAGCTCCCCATCGGGAACCGGGGAGCTGTTTTTT
TRBV6-5	TRBJ1-1	-	-	CASSYSLRTNTEAFF	TGTGCCAGCAGTTACTCGCTCAGGACGAACACTGAAGCTTTCTTT
TRBV2	TRBJ2-3	TRBD2	-	CASSATSGGPGSQYF	TGTGCCAGCAGTGCGACTAGCGGGGGCCCAGGATCGCAGTATTTT
TRBV9	TRBJ2-3	-	once	CASSVGGTADTQYF	TGTGCCAGCAGCGTAGGTGGCACGGCAGATACGCAGTATTTT
TRBV6-1	TRBJ1-2	-	-	CASRETGTNYGYTF	TGTGCCAGCAGGGAAACCGGGACTAACTATGGCTACACCTTC
TRBV14	TRBJ1-2	-	-	CASSQNNYGYTF	TGTGCCAGCAGCCAAAATAACTATGGCTACACCTTC
TRBV6-1	TRBJ1-6	-	-	CASSGEWSSYNSPLHF	TGTGCCAGCAGTGGTGAATGGAGCTCCTATAATTCACCCCTCCACTTT
TRBV5-1	TRBJ2-7	TRBD2	-	CASSPQTSGGTYEQYF	TGCGCCAGCAGCCCTCAGACTAGCGGGGGCACCTACGAGCAGTACTTC
TRBV7-9	TRBJ1-4	-	-	CASGASEKLFF	TGTGCCAGCGGGGCTAGTGAAAAACTGTTTTTT
TRBV10-3	TRBJ1-5	-	-	CAISEGPRHNQPQHF	TGTGCCATCAGTGAGGGGCCGAGGCACAATCAGCCCCAGCATTTT
TRBV7-9	TRBJ1-2	-	-	CASSFGPGGYTF	TGTGCCAGCAGCTTCGGCCCGGGTGGCTACACCTTC
TRBV20-1	TRBJ2-7	-	-	CSARDDYEQYF	TGCAGTGCGAGAGACGACTACGAGCAGTACTTC
TRBV9	TRBJ2-1	TRBD1	-	CASTGTGDNEQFF	TGTGCCAGCACCGGGACAGGGGACAATGAGCAGTTCTTC
TRBV27	TRBJ2-3	-	-	CASAIFRGADTQYF	TGTGCCAGCGCGATATTCCGCGGGGCAGATACGCAGTATTTT
TRBV4-2	TRBJ2-2	TRBD2	-	CASSQEASGRRQLFF	TGTGCCAGCAGCCAAGAAGCTAGCGGGAGACGTCAGCTGTTTTTT
TRBV27	TRBJ2-5	-	-	CASRGYQETQYF	TGTGCCAGCAGGGGGTACCAAGAGACCCAGTACTTC
TRBV19	TRBJ2-1	TRBD2	-	CASSGGPGLAEDNEQFF	TGTGCCAGTAGTGGGGGGCCGGGACTAGCGGAGGACAATGAGCAGTTCTTC
TRBV4-1	TRBJ1-4	TRBD1	-	CASSRTIQGAGEKLFF	TGCGCCAGCAGCCGCACCATACAGGGGGCAGGTGAAAAACTGTTTTTT
TRBV28	TRBJ2-7	-	-	CASSYWAGDEQYF	TGTGCCAGCAGTTACTGGGCAGGGGACGAGCAGTACTTC
TRBV15	TRBJ2-7	-	-	CATSLGTSDYEQYF	TGTGCCACCAGCCTCGGGACATCCGACTACGAGCAGTACTTC
TRBV5-1	TRBJ1-2	TRBD1	-	CASSLGQVLSYTF	TGCGCCAGCAGCCTCGGACAGGTGTTGAGCTACACCTTC
TRBV5-1	TRBJ2-1	-	-	CASSLPDNEQFF	TGCGCCAGCAGCTTGCCAGACAATGAGCAGTTCTTC
TRBV27	TRBJ2-3	-	-	CASRPRGATVDTQYF	TGTGCCAGCAGGCCACGAGGGGCGACCGTAGATACGCAGTATTTT
TRBV14	TRBJ1-3	-	-	CASSLDANSGNTIYF	TGTGCCAGCAGCCTTGACGCGAACTCTGGAAACACCATATATTTT
TRBV10-3	TRBJ2-5	-	-	CAISEGSGETQYF	TGTGCCATCAGTGAGGGGAGTGGGGAGACCCAGTACTTC
TRBV29-1	TRBJ2-3	-	few	CSVESQGGPTDTQYF	TGCAGCGTTGAAAGCCAGGGGGGGCCCACAGATACGCAGTATTTT
TRBV11-1	TRBJ1-1	-	-	CASSLQGRGAFF	TGTGCCAGCAGCCTCCAGGGAAGGGGAGCTTTCTTT
TRBV2	TRBJ1-1	-	-	CASTTAAVFGNTEAFF	TGTGCCAGCACAACGGCTGCGGTGTTTGGGAACACTGAAGCTTTCTTT
TRBV6-1	TRBJ2-7	-	few	CASSSSLAGYYEQYF	TGTGCCAGCAGTAGCTCCCTCGCAGGCTACTACGAGCAGTACTTC
TRBV29-1	TRBJ1-2	-	-	CSVGTEYGYTF	TGCTCCGTGGGAACGGAATATGGCTACACCTTC
TRBV7-9	TRBJ1-1	-	-	CASSLVNRVNRADTEAFF	TGTGCCAGCAGCTTAGTGAACAGGGTCAACCGGGCGGACACTGAAGCTTTCTTT
TRBV6-4	TRBJ2-1	-	-	CASSDGIRNEQFF	TGTGCCAGCAGTGACGGGATAAGGAATGAGCAGTTCTTC
TRBV10-2	TRBJ2-7	TRBD2	few	CASSGLAGPYEQYF	TGCGCCAGCAGCGGACTAGCGGGACCCTACGAGCAGTACTTC
TRBV18	TRBJ1-1	-	few	CASSDQGQNTEAFF	TGTGCCAGCTCAGACCAGGGACAGAACACTGAAGCTTTCTTT
TRBV4-1	TRBJ1-2	TRBD1	-	CASSQPRDRGYGYTF	TGCGCCAGCAGCCAGCCCCGGGACAGGGGTTATGGCTACACCTTC
TRBV6-5	TRBJ1-4	-	-	CASSRRADEKLFF	TGTGCCAGCAGCCGACGGGCGGATGAAAAACTGTTTTTT
TRBV4-1	TRBJ2-3	-	-	CASSQDPPSLHFTDTQYF	TGCGCCAGCAGCCAAGACCCCCCTAGCCTGCACTTCACAGATACGCAGTATTTT
TRBV5-6	TRBJ2-4	-	-	CASSSGIELAKNIQYF	TGTGCCAGCAGTTCAGGCATAGAATTAGCCAAAAACATTCAGTACTTC
TRBV19	TRBJ1-5	-	-	CASSVLGQRTYSNQPQHF	TGTGCCAGTAGTGTCCTCGGACAGCGAACCTATAGCAATCAGCCCCAGCATTTT
TRBV10-3	TRBJ1-2	TRBD1	-	CATSGQGENYGYTF	TGTGCCACCTCGGGACAGGGGGAAAACTATGGCTACACCTTC
TRBV29-1	TRBJ2-7	TRBD2	once	CSVTSGSYEQYF	TGCAGCGTAACTAGCGGTTCCTACGAGCAGTACTTC
TRBV30	TRBJ1-1	-	-	CAWKARVAEAFF	TGTGCCTGGAAGGCTCGGGTCGCTGAAGCTTTCTTT
TRBV4-1	TRBJ1-5	-	-	CASSQVEKGNQPQHF	TGCGCCAGCAGCCAAGTCGAAAAGGGCAATCAGCCCCAGCATTTT
TRBV27	TRBJ2-7	TRBD1	-	CASSSVFMTGSSYEQYF	TGTGCCAGCAGTTCGGTTTTTATGACAGGGAGCTCCTACGAGCAGTACTTC
TRBV7-9	TRBJ1-3	-	-	CASLGGPTNSGNTIYF	TGTGCCAGCCTGGGGGGGCCGACAAACTCTGGAAACACCATATATTTT
TRBV28	TRBJ1-5	-	-	CASSLVPFFNQPQHF	TGTGCCAGCAGTTTAGTTCCCTTCTTCAATCAGCCCCAGCATTTT
TRBV5-6	TRBJ2-4	TRBD2	-	CASSSGLAGGPGYF	TGTGCCAGCAGCTCGGGACTAGCGGGAGGGCCCGGGTACTTC
TRBV7-2	TRBJ1-5	-	-	CASSFSGDYNQPQHF	TGTGCCAGCAGCTTCTCAGGGGACTACAATCAGCCCCAGCATTTT
TRBV28	TRBJ2-4	-	-	CASGTQGRAGVNIQYF	TGTGCCAGCGGGACCCAGGGCAGGGCAGGGGTAAACATTCAGTACTTC
TRBV27	TRBJ2-7	-	-	CASKTRDNSYEQYF	TGTGCCAGCAAGACGCGGGACAACTCCTACGAGCAGTACTTC
TRBV5-1	TRBJ1-6	-	-	CASSLDSGMESPLHF	TGCGCCAGCAGCTTGGATTCGGGAATGGAGTCACCCCTCCACTTT
TRBV18	TRBJ1-1	-	-	CASSRSVTEAFF	TGTGCCAGCTCACGTAGTGTCACTGAAGCTTTCTTT